The sequence of this TCR beta chain was determined in a study of blood T cell repertoires in COVID-19. Looking at the study overall: There were acute and convalescent COVID-19 samples, and they came from the United States, Italy and Spain. The cDNA or gDNA used as material had been derived from T cells, B-cell-depleted T cells, or PBMCs.

Per the study methods: It was from reference gene primer amplification that nucleated cell counts were estimated. Some clones are missing from TCRdb's copy, which holds only in-frame ones; the method was immunoSEQ multiplex PCR. V and J calls and clone size are those listed in that table; D and trimming were worked out from the DNA. The sample gives fewer than 350,000 clones, 85% to 90% of which show up once; around 1.7% is in the top ten. Participant-given clinical history determined each cohort assignment. This CDR3 spans 14 amino acids. V was clipped by 6 bases and J by 2 bases, with 12 bases between them. Germline assignment: CDR1 LNHDA and CDR2 SQIVND (reference sequence).

The receptor was derived from a young woman with acute COVID-19. Sequencing was performed on PBMCs or T cells enriched from blood (not recorded which). The chain is built from TRBV19 and TRBJ2-3; D gene unclear. This CDR3 is CASSRIQSTDTQYF. The CDR3 region has the DNA TGTGCCAGTAGCAGGATACAGTCCACAGATACGCAGTATTTT. The full variable domain, completed using reference TRBV19 and TRBJ2-3, is DGGITQSPKYLFRKEGQNVTLSCEQNLNHDAMYWYRQDPGQGLRLIYYSQIVNDFQKGDIAEGYSVSREKKESFPLTVTSAQKNPTAFYLCASSRIQSTDTQYFGPGTRLTVL.